These 2 T cell receptor beta chains came from one sample sequenced in a study of shared clonotypes between healthy human individuals. Measured with immunoSEQ multiplex PCR; TCRdb has only the in-frame clones, and not every one. This sample carries hundreds of thousands of clones, almost 95% of them seen once, and the ten largest clones take around 24%. Naive CD8 cells lacked CD45RO, underwent positive selection for CCR7 and left out terminally differentiated effector memory CD45RA+ cells. Sequenced sample: naive CD8+ T cells sorted from blood. Receptor source: a man aged 25-45 years in good health.

This sequence joins TRBV7-2 and TRBJ2-3; no firm D call. Trimming cost V 5 bases and J 3 bases, with 12 bases left between them. Germline V CDR1 and CDR2: SGHTA, FQGNSA. This CDR3 is built from 14 residues. The CDR3 spells CASSSARRTDTQYF. CDR3 nucleotides: TGTGCCAGCAGCAGCGCGAGAAGGACAGATACGCAGTATTTT.

This clone was picked up a small number of times. The chain employs TRBV9 and TRBJ1-2; D gene unclear. The V gene lost 0 bases and the J gene lost 8 bases, with 11 bases spanning the gap. CDR1 is SGDLS, CDR2 YYNGEE, per germline. The CDR3 covers 13 residues. The CDR3 is CASSVEGSRGYTF. The CDR3 DNA sequence: TGTGCCAGCAGCGTAGAAGGTAGTCGGGGCTACACCTTC.